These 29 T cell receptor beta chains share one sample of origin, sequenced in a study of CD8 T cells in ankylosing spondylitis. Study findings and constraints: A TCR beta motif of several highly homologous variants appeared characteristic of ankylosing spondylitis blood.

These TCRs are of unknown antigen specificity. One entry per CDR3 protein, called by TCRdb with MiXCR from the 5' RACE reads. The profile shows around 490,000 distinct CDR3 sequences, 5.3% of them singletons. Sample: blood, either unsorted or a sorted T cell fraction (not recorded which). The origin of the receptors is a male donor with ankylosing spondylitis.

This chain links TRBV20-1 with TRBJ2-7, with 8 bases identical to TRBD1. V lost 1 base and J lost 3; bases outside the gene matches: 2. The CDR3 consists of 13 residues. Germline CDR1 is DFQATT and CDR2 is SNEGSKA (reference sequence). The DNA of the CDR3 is TGCAGTGCTAGAGGGGGACAGGACTACGAGCAGTACTTC. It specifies CSARGGQDYEQYF.

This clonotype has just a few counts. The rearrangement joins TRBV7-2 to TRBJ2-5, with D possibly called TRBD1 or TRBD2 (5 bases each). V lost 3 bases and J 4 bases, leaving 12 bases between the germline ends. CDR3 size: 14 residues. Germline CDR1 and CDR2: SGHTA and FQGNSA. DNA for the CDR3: TGTGCCAGCAGCTTTGGGGGATGGGGAGAGACCCAGTACTTC. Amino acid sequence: CASSFGGWGETQYF.

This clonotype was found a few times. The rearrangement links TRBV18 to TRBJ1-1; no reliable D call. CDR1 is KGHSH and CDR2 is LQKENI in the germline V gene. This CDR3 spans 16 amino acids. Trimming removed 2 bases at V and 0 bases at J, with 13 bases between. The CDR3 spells CASSPLFRSLNTEAFF. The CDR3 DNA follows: TGTGCCAGCTCACCATTATTCCGAAGTCTGAACACTGAAGCTTTCTTT.

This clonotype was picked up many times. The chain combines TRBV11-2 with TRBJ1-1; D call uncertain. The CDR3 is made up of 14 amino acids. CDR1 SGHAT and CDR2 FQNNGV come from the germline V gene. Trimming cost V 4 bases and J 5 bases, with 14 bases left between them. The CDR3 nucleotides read TGTGCCAGCAGCTCCGTCCTACGAGAAACTGAAGCTTTCTTT. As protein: CASSSVLRETEAFF.

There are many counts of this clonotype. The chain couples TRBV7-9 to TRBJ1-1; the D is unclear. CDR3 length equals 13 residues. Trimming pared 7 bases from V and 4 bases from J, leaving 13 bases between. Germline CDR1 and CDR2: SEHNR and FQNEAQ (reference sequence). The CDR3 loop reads CASTDFKSTEAFF. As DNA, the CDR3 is TGTGCCAGCACCGACTTCAAGAGCACTGAAGCTTTCTTT.

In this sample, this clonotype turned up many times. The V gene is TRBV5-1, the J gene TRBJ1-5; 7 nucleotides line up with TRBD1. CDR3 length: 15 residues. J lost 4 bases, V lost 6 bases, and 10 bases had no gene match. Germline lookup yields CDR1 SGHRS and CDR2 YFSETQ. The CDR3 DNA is TGCGCCAGCACCCTGACAGGGCTCCCTAATCAGCCCCAGCATTTT. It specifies CASTLTGLPNQPQHF.

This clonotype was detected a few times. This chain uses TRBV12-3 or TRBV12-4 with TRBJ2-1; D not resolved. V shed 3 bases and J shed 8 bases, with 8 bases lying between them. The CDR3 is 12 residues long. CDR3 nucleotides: TGTGCCAGCAGTTTTAGGAAGGATGAGCAGTTCTTC. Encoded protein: CASSFRKDEQFF.

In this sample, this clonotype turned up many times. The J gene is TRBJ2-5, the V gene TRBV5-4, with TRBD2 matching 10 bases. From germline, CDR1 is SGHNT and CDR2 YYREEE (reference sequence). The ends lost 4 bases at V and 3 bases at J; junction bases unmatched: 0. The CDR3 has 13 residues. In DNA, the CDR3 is TGTGCCAGCAGCAGCGGGGGGGAAGAGACCCAGTACTTC. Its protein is CASSSGGEETQYF. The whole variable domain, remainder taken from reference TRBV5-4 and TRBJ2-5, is ETGVTQSPTHLIKTRGQQVTLRCSSQSGHNTVSWYQQALGQGPQFIFQYYREEENGRGNFPPRFSGLQFPNYSSELNVNALELDDSALYLCASSSGGEETQYFGPGTRLLVL.

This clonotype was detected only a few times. CDR3 amino acids: CASSLPGTGDPGELFF. The CDR3 nucleotides read TGCGCCAGCAGCTTGCCCGGGACAGGGGATCCCGGGGAGCTGTTTTTT. The chain joins TRBV5-1 to TRBJ2-2, with 10 bases that match TRBD1. The CDR3 length is 16 residues. CDR1 is SGHRS and CDR2 is YFSETQ in the germline V gene. The V gene end was trimmed by 1 base and the J gene end by 6 bases; junction bases not matched to a gene: 6.

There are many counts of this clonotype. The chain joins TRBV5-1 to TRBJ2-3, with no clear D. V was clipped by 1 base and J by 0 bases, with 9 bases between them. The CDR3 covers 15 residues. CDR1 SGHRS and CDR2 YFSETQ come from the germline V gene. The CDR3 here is CASSLLPESTDTQYF. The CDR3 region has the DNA TGCGCCAGCAGCTTGCTCCCAGAGAGCACAGATACGCAGTATTTT.

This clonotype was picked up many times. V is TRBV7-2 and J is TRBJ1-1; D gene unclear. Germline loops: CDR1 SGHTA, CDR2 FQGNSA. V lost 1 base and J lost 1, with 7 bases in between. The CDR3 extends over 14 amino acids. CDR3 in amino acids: CASSLVPGNTEAFF. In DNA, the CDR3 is TGTGCCAGCAGCTTAGTTCCGGGGAACACTGAAGCTTTCTTT.

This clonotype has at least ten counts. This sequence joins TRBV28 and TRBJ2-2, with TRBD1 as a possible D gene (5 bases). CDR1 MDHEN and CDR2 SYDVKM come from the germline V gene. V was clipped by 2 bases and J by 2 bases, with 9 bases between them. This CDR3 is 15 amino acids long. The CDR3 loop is CASSLVQANTGELFF. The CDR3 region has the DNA TGTGCCAGCAGTTTAGTACAGGCCAACACCGGGGAGCTGTTTTTT. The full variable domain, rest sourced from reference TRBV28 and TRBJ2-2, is DVKVTQSSRYLVKRTGEKVFLECVQDMDHENMFWYRQDPGLGLRLIYFSYDVKMKEKGDIPEGYSVSREKKERFSLILESASTNQTSMYLCASSLVQANTGELFFGEGSRLTVL.

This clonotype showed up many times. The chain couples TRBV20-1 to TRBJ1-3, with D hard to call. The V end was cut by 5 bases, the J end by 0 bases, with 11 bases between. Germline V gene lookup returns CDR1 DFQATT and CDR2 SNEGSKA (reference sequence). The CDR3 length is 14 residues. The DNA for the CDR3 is TGCAGTGCTGGTGACATATACTCTGGAAACACCATATATTTT. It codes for CSAGDIYSGNTIYF.

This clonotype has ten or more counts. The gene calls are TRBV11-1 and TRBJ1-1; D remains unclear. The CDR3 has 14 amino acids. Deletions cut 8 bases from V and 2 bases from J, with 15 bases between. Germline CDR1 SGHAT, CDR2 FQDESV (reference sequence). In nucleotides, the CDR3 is TGTGCCAGCGCCCTAACGGGCATCAACACTGAAGCTTTCTTT. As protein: CASALTGINTEAFF. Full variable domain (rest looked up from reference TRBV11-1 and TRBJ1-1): EAEVAQSPRYKITEKSQAVAFWCDPISGHATLYWYRQILGQGPELLVQFQDESVVDDSQLPKDRFSAERLKGVDSTLKIQPAELGDSAMYLCASALTGINTEAFFGQGTRLTVV.

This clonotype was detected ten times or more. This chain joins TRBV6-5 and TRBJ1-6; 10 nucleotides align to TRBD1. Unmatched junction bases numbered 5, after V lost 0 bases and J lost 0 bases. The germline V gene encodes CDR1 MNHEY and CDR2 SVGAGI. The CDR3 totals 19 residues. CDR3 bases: TGTGCCAGCAGTTACTCCGGGACAGGGGCTAGCTCCTATAATTCACCCCTCCACTTT. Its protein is CASSYSGTGASSYNSPLHF.

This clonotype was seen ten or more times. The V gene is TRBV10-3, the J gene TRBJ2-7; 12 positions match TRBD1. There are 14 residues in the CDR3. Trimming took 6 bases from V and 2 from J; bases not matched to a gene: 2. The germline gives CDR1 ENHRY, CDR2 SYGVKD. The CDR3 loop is CAIRGTGGTYEQYF. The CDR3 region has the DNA TGTGCCATCAGAGGGACAGGGGGCACCTACGAGCAGTACTTC.

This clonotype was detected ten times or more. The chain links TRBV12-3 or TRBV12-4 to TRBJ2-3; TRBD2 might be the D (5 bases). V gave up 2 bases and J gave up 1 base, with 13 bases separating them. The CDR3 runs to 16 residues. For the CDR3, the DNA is TGTGCCAGCAGTTTATACCGGGGAACGGGCACAGATACGCAGTATTTT. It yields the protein CASSLYRGTGTDTQYF.

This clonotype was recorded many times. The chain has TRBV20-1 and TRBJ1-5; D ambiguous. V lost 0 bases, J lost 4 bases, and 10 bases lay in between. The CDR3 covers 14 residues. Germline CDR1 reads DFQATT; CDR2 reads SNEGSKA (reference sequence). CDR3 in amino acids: CSARDRLLNQPQHF. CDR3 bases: TGCAGTGCTAGAGATAGGCTACTTAATCAGCCCCAGCATTTT.

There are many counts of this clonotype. CDR3 sequence reads: CATSRGVGTEAFF. The CDR3 DNA follows: TGTGCCACCAGCAGAGGGGTGGGTACTGAAGCTTTCTTT. This sequence joins TRBV15 and TRBJ1-1; D uncertain. The germline V gene has CDR1 LNHNV and CDR2 YYDKDF (reference sequence). Trimming shortened V by 1 base and J by 5 bases, and 8 bases separated the two germline ends. This CDR3 is built from 13 residues.

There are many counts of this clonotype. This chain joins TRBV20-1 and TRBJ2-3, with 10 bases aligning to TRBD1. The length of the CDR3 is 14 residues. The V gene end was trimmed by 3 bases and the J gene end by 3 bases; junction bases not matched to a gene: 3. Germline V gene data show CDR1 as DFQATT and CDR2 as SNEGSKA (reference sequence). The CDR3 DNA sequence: TGCAGTGCTAGCAGACAGGGGGCGACAGATACGCAGTATTTT. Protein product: CSASRQGATDTQYF.

The CDR3 reads CASSLERNSPLHF. The CDR3 DNA reads as TGTGCCAGCAGCTTAGAACGTAATTCACCCCTCCACTTT. This sequence joins TRBV7-2 and TRBJ1-6, with D hard to call. CDR1 and CDR2 (germline): SGHTA, FQGNSA. V dropped 1 base and J dropped 6 bases, with 4 bases sitting between them. The CDR3 loop spans 13 amino acids.

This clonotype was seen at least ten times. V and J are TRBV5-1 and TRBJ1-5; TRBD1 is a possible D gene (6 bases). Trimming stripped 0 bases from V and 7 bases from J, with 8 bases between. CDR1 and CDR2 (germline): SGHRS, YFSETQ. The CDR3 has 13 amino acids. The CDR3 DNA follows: TGCGCCAGCAGCTTGGTGGGGGCGCAGCCCCAGCATTTT. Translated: CASSLVGAQPQHF.

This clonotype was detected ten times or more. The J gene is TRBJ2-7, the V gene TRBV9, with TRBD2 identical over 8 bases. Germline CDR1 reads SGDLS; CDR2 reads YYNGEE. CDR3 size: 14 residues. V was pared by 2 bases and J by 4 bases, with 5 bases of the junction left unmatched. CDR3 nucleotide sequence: TGTGCCAGCAGCGTGGATAGCGGGATGTACGAGCAGTACTTC. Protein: CASSVDSGMYEQYF.

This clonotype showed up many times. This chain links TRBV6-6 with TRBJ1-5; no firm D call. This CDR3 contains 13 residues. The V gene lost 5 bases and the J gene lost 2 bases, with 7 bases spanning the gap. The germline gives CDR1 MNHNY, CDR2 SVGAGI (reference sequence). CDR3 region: CASSGIGNQPQHF. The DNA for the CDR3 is TGTGCCAGCAGTGGGATTGGCAATCAGCCCCAGCATTTT.

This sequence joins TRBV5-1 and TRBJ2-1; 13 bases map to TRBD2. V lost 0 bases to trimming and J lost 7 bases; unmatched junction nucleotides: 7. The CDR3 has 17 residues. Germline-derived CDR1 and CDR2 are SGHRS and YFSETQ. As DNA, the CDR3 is TGCGCCAGCAGCTTGGCCACTAGCGGGAGGGTTAGGAATGAGCAGTTCTTC. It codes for CASSLATSGRVRNEQFF.

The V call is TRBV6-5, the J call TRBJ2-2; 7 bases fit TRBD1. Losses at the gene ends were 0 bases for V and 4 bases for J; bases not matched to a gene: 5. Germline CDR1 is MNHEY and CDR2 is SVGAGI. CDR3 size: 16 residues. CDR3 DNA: TGTGCCAGCAGTTACTCACGGACAGGATCCACCGGGGAGCTGTTTTTT. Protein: CASSYSRTGSTGELFF.

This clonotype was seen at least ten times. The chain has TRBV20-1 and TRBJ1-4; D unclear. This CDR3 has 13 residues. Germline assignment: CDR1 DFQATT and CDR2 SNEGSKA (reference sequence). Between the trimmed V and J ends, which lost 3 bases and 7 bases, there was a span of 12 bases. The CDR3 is CSASALRSEKLFF. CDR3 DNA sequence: TGCAGTGCTAGCGCTCTGAGGAGTGAAAAACTGTTTTTT.

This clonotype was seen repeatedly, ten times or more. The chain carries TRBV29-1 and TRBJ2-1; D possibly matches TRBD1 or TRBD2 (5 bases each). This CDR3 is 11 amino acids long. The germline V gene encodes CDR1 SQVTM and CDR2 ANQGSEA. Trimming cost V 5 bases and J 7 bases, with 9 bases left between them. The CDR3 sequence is CSVPWGNEQFF. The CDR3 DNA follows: TGCAGCGTTCCCTGGGGGAATGAGCAGTTCTTC.

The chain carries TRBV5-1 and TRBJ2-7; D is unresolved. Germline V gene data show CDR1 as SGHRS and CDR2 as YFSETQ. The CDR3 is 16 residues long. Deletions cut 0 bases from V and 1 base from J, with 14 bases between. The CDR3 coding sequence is TGCGCCAGCAGCTTGGCCCCGGGTTTAAGTTCCTACGAGCAGTACTTC. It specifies CASSLAPGLSSYEQYF.